These 13 T cell receptor beta chains share one sample of origin, sequenced in a study of neurological immune-mediated disorders. TCRdb reprocessed the 5' RACE reads with MiXCR, giving one entry per CDR3 protein. The sample contains around 70,000 distinct CDR3 sequences, approximately 5.2% of which appear only once. Sequencing was done on a sample of PBMCs. The source is a man aged 18 to 29 with multiple sclerosis.

This clonotype came up many times. The gene calls are TRBV7-2 and TRBJ2-5, with 10 bases that match TRBD2. V lost 2 bases and J lost 4; bases outside the gene matches: 7. Germline CDR1 and CDR2: SGHTA and FQGNSA. The CDR3 contains 16 residues. In DNA form, the CDR3 reads TGTGCCAGCAGCTTATGGTCAGCGGGAGGGTTAGAGACCCAGTACTTC. Translation gives CASSLWSAGGLETQYF. The full variable domain, in which reference TRBV7-2 and TRBJ2-5 provide the parts outside the CDR3, is GAGVSQSPSNKVTEKGKDVELRCDPISGHTALYWYRQSLGQGLEFLIYFQGNSAPDKSGLPSDRFSAERTGGSVSTLTIQRTQQEDSAVYLCASSLWSAGGLETQYFGPGTRLLVL.

At least ten counts were recorded for this clonotype. The rearrangement links TRBV7-9 to TRBJ2-7; 9 bases align to TRBD1. V shed 6 bases and J 7 bases; nucleotides not matched to a gene: 10. The germline V gene encodes CDR1 SEHNR and CDR2 FQNEAQ (reference sequence). This CDR3 contains 14 residues. CDR3 residues: CASSSGTGRWEQYF. As DNA, the CDR3 is TGTGCCAGCAGTTCCGGGACAGGGCGATGGGAGCAGTACTTC.

This clonotype was recorded a few times. The chain employs TRBV6-5 and TRBJ2-1; D unresolved. This CDR3 is 15 amino acids long. Germline CDR1 and CDR2: MNHEY and SVGAGI. The germline V and J ends were trimmed by 2 bases and 1 base, with 9 bases remaining between them. DNA for the CDR3: TGTGCCAGCAGTTACCGGGCCTTATCCTACAATGAGCAGTTCTTC. Residues: CASSYRALSYNEQFF.

The table lists this clonotype with many counts. The chain uses TRBV7-3 and TRBJ1-1; the D gene is possibly TRBD1 (6 bases). CDR1 and CDR2 from the germline V gene are SGHTA and FQGTGA. V dropped 1 base and J dropped 6 bases, with 9 bases sitting between them. This CDR3 has 13 residues. CDR3 sequence (DNA): TGTGCCAGCAGCTTAATTAGGGGGTCTGAAGCTTTCTTT. Translation: CASSLIRGSEAFF. The full variable domain, with the rest looked up from reference TRBV7-3 and TRBJ1-1, is GAGVSQTPSNKVTEKGKYVELRCDPISGHTALYWYRQSLGQGPEFLIYFQGTGAADDSGLPNDRFFAVRPEGSVSTLKIQRTERGDSAVYLCASSLIRGSEAFFGQGTRLTVV.

The rearrangement links TRBV10-3 to TRBJ1-4, with D unclear. The V end lost 6 bases, the J end lost 3 bases, and 11 bases lay between the germline ends. Germline V gene data show CDR1 as ENHRY and CDR2 as SYGVKD. The CDR3 contains 14 residues. For the CDR3, the DNA is TGTGCCATCAGAGATACCGCAGCTAATGAAAAACTGTTTTTT. Its translation: CAIRDTAANEKLFF.

This clonotype has a count of ten or more. The J gene is TRBJ2-6, the V gene TRBV29-1; 8 bases fit TRBD1. CDR3 length equals 18 residues. V lost 8 bases, J lost 4 bases, and 19 bases stayed unmatched. The germline V gene encodes CDR1 SQVTM and CDR2 ANQGSEA. The CDR3 DNA reads as TGCAGCTCCTCCGGAACAGGGGGTCTCCCTCCCGGGGCCAACGTCCTGACTTTC. Encoded protein: CSSSGTGGLPPGANVLTF.

The V and J genes are TRBV18 and TRBJ1-3, with D tentatively TRBD1 (5 bases). V dropped 8 bases and J dropped 0 bases, with 11 bases sitting between them. Germline-derived CDR1 and CDR2 are KGHSH and LQKENI. CDR3 length: 14 amino acids. CDR3 nucleotides: TGTGCCAGCCACGACAGATACTCTGGAAACACCATATATTTT. It is translated as CASHDRYSGNTIYF.

This clonotype was counted ten times or more. In DNA, the CDR3 is TGCAGTGCTAGAGACCCAGCGGGGGGGCGTTACGGGGAGCTGTTTTTT. It codes for CSARDPAGGRYGELFF. The rearrangement uses TRBV20-1 and TRBJ2-2; 10 bases agree with TRBD2. The V gene end was trimmed by 0 bases and the J gene end by 7 bases; junction bases not matched to a gene: 8. The germline gives CDR1 DFQATT, CDR2 SNEGSKA (reference sequence). This CDR3 is built from 16 residues.

This clonotype was observed a handful of times. A junction boundary mismatches the germline segment, possibly from a read error. J is TRBJ1-6 and V is TRBV5-1; possible D gene TRBD1, 6 bases. The CDR3 has 16 residues. The germline V gene has CDR1 SGHRS and CDR2 YFSETQ. CDR3 in amino acids: CASSLVSAGEIGTLNF. The CDR3 DNA is TGCGCCAGCAGCTTGGTCTCGGCAGGGGAGATTGGCACCCTCAACTTT.

This clonotype showed up many times. V gene TRBV28 combines with J gene TRBJ2-1; no firm D call. CDR3 length: 16 amino acids. V was trimmed by 1 base and J by 2 bases, leaving 12 bases between them. CDR1 is MDHEN, CDR2 SYDVKM, per germline. CDR3 sequence (DNA): TGTGCCAGCAGTTTATCATCCCCTCTGGCCTACAATGAGCAGTTCTTC. Protein sequence: CASSLSSPLAYNEQFF.

This clonotype was picked up many times. V is TRBV20-1 and J is TRBJ2-3, with TRBD2 matching 11 bases. The CDR3 spans 15 residues. CDR1 is DFQATT and CDR2 is SNEGSKA in the germline V gene (reference sequence). The ends lost 5 bases at V and 0 bases at J; junction bases unmatched: 4. CDR3: CSAGGLAASTDTQYF. As DNA, the CDR3 is TGCAGTGCTGGGGGACTAGCGGCTAGCACAGATACGCAGTATTTT.

This clonotype was seen many times. DNA of the CDR3: TGTGCCAGCAGTGGACAGACGACCTATAATTCACCCCTCCACTTT. As protein: CASSGQTTYNSPLHF. This chain joins TRBV6-1 and TRBJ1-6, with a weak D call TRBD1 (5 bases). The CDR3 runs to 15 residues. From germline, CDR1 is MNHNS and CDR2 SASEGT. The ends were cut back, 4 bases at V and 2 bases at J, with 9 bases in the middle.

V usage is TRBV7-9 and J usage is TRBJ2-2; the D gene is possibly TRBD1 (5 bases). The CDR3 runs to 15 residues. Germline V gene lookup returns CDR1 SEHNR and CDR2 FQNEAQ (reference sequence). Trimming took off 4 bases at V and 3 bases at J, with 12 bases between the two ends. This CDR3 reads CASSSFMGHTGELFF. CDR3 DNA: TGTGCCAGCAGCTCCTTCATGGGGCACACCGGGGAGCTGTTTTTT.